The rows below give T cell receptor beta chains drawn from one sample of a study of cytomegalovirus exposure and HLA in healthy donors. Data came from immunoSEQ multiplex PCR; TCRdb stores just in-frame clones and leaves some out. The sample lists some 210,000 clones; under 85% were seen once. The sequencing input was PBMCs. These receptors were taken from a woman aged 50 to 60 in good health and CMV-seropositive. Each CDR3 is given with its conserved first and last residue. The order of the fields is V gene, D gene, J gene, CDR3 protein. D genes are given only for firm matches.

>TRBV19|.|TRBJ1-1
CASRIGDRNTEAFF
>TRBV6-1|.|TRBJ1-6
CASSEVKGENSPLHF
>TRBV11-2|TRBD1|TRBJ1-2
CASSLRTGALSYTF
>TRBV4-1|TRBD2|TRBJ2-1
CASSQGQGLAEYNEQFF
>TRBV19|.|TRBJ1-5
CASILDRSGNQPQHF
>TRBV14|.|TRBJ2-1
CASSQDRRGEQFF
>TRBV6-1|.|TRBJ1-2
CASSEQAWGSTYGYTF
>TRBV19|.|TRBJ2-7
CASSTLYSSYEQYF
>TRBV6-6|.|TRBJ1-5
CASRGGGWEPQHF
>TRBV5-6|.|TRBJ2-7
CASSSDTYSYEQYF
>TRBV30|.|TRBJ2-7
CAWEPVTGLEQYF
>TRBV6-1|TRBD1|TRBJ1-5
CASSEGQTNQPQHF
>TRBV29-1|TRBD1|TRBJ1-1
CSVALDRYGNTEAFF
>TRBV7-9|.|TRBJ1-1
CASRPVGGGDTEAFF
>TRBV5-1|TRBD1|TRBJ1-3
CASRSSGTGFSGNTIYF
>TRBV9|.|TRBJ1-1
CASSVGSEAFF
>TRBV5-1|.|TRBJ1-2
CASSLLLTGYGYTF
>TRBV5-1|.|TRBJ1-1
CASSHTGIPGGTEAFF
>TRBV5-1|TRBD1|TRBJ1-1
CASSRGTGGRITEAFF
>TRBV7-2|.|TRBJ1-5
CASSFSGGSYQPQHF
>TRBV7-2|.|TRBJ1-3
CASSPQGGTGNTIYF
>TRBV7-3|TRBD1|TRBJ2-1
CASSLTRTGVSEQFF
>TRBV19|.|TRBJ1-6
CASNPGALLGNSPLHF
>TRBV20-1|.|TRBJ2-7
CSAGGRGEQYF
>TRBV7-6|TRBD1|TRBJ1-6
CASSLSRGSSPLHF
>TRBV6-4|.|TRBJ1-2
CASSDSTGAHGYTF
>TRBV7-2|TRBD1|TRBJ2-7
CASSLDDRVYEQYF
>TRBV29-1|TRBD2|TRBJ2-3
CSVFQPGGGTQYF
>TRBV7-9|TRBD1|TRBJ2-7
CASSSFTGGEQYF
>TRBV4-1|.|TRBJ2-7
CASSQGTERVEQYF
>TRBV9|.|TRBJ1-3
CASSVSLNAYSGNTIYF
>TRBV29-1|TRBD2|TRBJ2-3
CSVRSGPYSGGAPDTQYF
>TRBV4-3|.|TRBJ1-2
CASSQDLSYYGYTF
>TRBV9|.|TRBJ1-6
CASSCGPGRRSSYNSPLHF
>TRBV5-1|TRBD1|TRBJ2-7
CASSLGSTGSLHEQYF
>TRBV11-3|TRBD1|TRBJ1-2
CASRPNEAGQGFLCGYTF
>TRBV4-1|.|TRBJ1-4
CASSQDNGGTNEKLFF
>TRBV7-9|.|TRBJ1-2
CASSLGAMVHGYTF
>TRBV7-2|.|TRBJ1-5
CASSLLAGSANQPQHF
>TRBV6-5|TRBD1|TRBJ1-1
CASSYHDRGREAFF
>TRBV28|.|TRBJ2-2
CASGSLKGTPGELFF
>TRBV4-1|TRBD1|TRBJ1-4
CASSATTQPDRGKKLFF
>TRBV13|.|TRBJ2-6
CASIPGRGDSGANVLTF
>TRBV11-2|.|TRBJ1-2
CASSSTLAPGGYTF
>TRBV11-3|.|TRBJ2-5
CASSPTGRGARETQYF
>TRBV6-5|.|TRBJ1-1
CASRTVMNTEAFF
>TRBV7-6|.|TRBJ2-1
CASSGSGSYNEQFF
>TRBV7-9|TRBD1|TRBJ2-7
CSSSWDRGEQYF
>TRBV2|TRBD1|TRBJ1-4
CASSPQGREKLFF
>TRBV29-1|.|TRBJ2-1
CSGRPGHQRDNEQFF